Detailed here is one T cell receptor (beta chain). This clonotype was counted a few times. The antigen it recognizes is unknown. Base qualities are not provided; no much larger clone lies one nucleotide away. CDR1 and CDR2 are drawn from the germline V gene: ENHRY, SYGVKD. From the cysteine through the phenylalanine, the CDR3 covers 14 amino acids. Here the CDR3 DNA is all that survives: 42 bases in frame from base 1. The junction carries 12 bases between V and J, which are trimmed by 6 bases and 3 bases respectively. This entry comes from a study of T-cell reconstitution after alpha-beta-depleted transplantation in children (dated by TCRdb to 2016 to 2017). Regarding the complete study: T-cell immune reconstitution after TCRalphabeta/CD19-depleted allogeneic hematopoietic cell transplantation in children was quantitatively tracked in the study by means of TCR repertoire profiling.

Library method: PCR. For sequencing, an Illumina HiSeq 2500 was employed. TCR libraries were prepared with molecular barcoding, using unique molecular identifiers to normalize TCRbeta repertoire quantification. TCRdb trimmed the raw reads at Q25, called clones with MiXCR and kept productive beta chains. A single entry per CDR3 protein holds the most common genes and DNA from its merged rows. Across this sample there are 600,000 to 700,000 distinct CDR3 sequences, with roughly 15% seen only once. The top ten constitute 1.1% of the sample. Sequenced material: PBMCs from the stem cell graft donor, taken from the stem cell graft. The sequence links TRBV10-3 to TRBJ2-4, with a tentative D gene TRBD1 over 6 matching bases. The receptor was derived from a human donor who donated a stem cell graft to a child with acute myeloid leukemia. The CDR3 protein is CAIRPDRDKNIQYF. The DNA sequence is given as TGTGCCATCAGGCCGGACAGAGACAAAAACATTCAGTACTTC.